Shown below are 24 T cell receptor beta chains from a single sample sequenced in a study of cytomegalovirus exposure and HLA in healthy donors. Use of 60 Vbeta and 13 Jbeta primers characterized the PCR. Assay used: immunoSEQ multiplex PCR; TCRdb lists only in-frame clones, some missing. The sample includes about 160,000 clones, 60% to 85% of them seen just once. Source material: PBMCs. The receptor source for this set is a woman aged 25-40 years in good health and CMV-seronegative.

The chain carries TRBV6-5 and TRBJ2-7, with TRBD1 identical over 8 bases. Per the germline V gene, CDR1 is MNHEY and CDR2 is SVGAGI. CDR3 size: 14 residues. After removal of 0 bases from V and 5 bases from J, the junction contained 3 bases not matched to a gene. The DNA of the CDR3 is TGTGCCAGCAGTTACTCAGACAGGGGTCACGAGCAGTACTTC. This sequence encodes CASSYSDRGHEQYF.

The gene calls are TRBV18 and TRBJ1-6; TRBD1 agrees at 7 bases. The CDR3 covers 14 residues. Losses at the gene ends were 3 bases for V and 7 bases for J; bases not matched to a gene: 3. The germline gives CDR1 KGHSH, CDR2 LQKENI. The CDR3 sequence: CASSPAGQNSPLHF. As DNA, the CDR3 is TGTGCCAGCTCACCTGCGGGACAGAATTCACCCCTCCACTTT.

This clone was detected many times. The rearrangement links TRBV7-9 to TRBJ1-4; D possibly corresponds to TRBD1 (6 bases). This CDR3 is 15 amino acids long. Trimming took off 1 base at V and 4 bases at J, with 10 bases between the two ends. Germline CDR1 and CDR2: SEHNR and FQNEAQ (reference sequence). The CDR3, as DNA: TGTGCCAGCAGCTTAGATTCACAGGGTAATGAAAAACTGTTTTTT. Translation gives CASSLDSQGNEKLFF.

The chain is built from TRBV28 and TRBJ1-6, with D hard to call. V lost 4 bases to trimming and J lost 0 bases, with 10 bases between them. Per germline, CDR1 MDHEN and CDR2 SYDVKM. The length of the CDR3 is 16 residues. The chain's CDR3 is CASSSRLSSYNSPLHF. The CDR3 nucleotides read TGTGCCAGCAGTTCCAGGTTAAGCTCCTATAATTCACCCCTCCACTTT. The whole variable domain, remainder taken from reference TRBV28 and TRBJ1-6, is DVKVTQSSRYLVKRTGEKVFLECVQDMDHENMFWYRQDPGLGLRLIYFSYDVKMKEKGDIPEGYSVSREKKERFSLILESASTNQTSMYLCASSSRLSSYNSPLHFGNGTRLTVT.

The chain is built from TRBV6-5 and TRBJ1-6; D is ambiguous. CDR3 length equals 13 residues. Germline V gene sequence: CDR1 MNHEY, CDR2 SVGAGI. V lost 2 bases and J 8 bases, leaving 7 bases between the germline ends. The CDR3 DNA is TGTGCCAGCAGTTACAAGAGAGATTCACCCCTCCACTTT. Its protein is CASSYKRDSPLHF.

The genes are TRBV6-5 and TRBJ1-2; D unresolved. This CDR3 is 12 amino acids long. Germline V gene sequence: CDR1 MNHEY, CDR2 SVGAGI. Deletions cut 5 bases from V and 4 bases from J, with 8 bases between. In DNA, the CDR3 is TGTGCCAGCAGTGCGGGATCCTATGGCTACACCTTC. This encodes CASSAGSYGYTF.

The chain combines TRBV6-5 with TRBJ2-7; 8 nucleotides match TRBD1. Trimming at V came to 2 bases and at J to 6 bases, leaving 6 bases not matched to a gene. CDR3 length equals 14 residues. Per germline, CDR1 MNHEY and CDR2 SVGAGI. The CDR3 nucleotides read TGTGCCAGCAGTTACCCCGGACAGGGCGGCGAGCAGTACTTC. This translates into CASSYPGQGGEQYF.

Comments on this clone: A junction boundary mismatches the germline segment, possibly from a read error. V gene TRBV5-1 combines with J gene TRBJ2-6; tentatively, D is TRBD1 (5 bases). The CDR3 totals 14 residues. Germline V gene sequence: CDR1 SGHRS, CDR2 YFSETQ. The CDR3: CASRLISGANGLTF. Written as DNA, the CDR3 is TGCGCCAGCAGACTAATTTCTGGGGCCAACGGCCTGACTTTC.

The rearrangement uses TRBV2 and TRBJ1-2; D possibly corresponds to TRBD1 (6 bases). The CDR3 contains 12 residues. The V gene lost 8 bases and the J gene lost 8 bases, with 15 bases spanning the gap. Germline V CDR1 and CDR2: SNHLY, FYNNEI. CDR3 in amino acids: CASSGQLGGYTF. As DNA, the CDR3 is TGTGCCAGCTCTGGACAGTTGGGAGGCTACACCTTC.

This chain links TRBV12-5 with TRBJ2-1; D is possibly TRBD2 (7 bases). V was cut by 3 bases and J by 0 bases, with 24 bases left in between. Looked up from germline, CDR1 is LGHNT and CDR2 is FRNRAP. The CDR3 covers 20 residues. As DNA, the CDR3 is TGTGCTAGTGGTTTTGGTACGTGGGGGGGCTTTGAGATCTCCTACAATGAGCAGTTCTTC. Translated: CASGFGTWGGFEISYNEQFF.

The chain couples TRBV7-8 to TRBJ1-1; D unresolved. The germline gives CDR1 SGHVS, CDR2 FQNEAQ. This CDR3 is built from 13 residues. Between the trimmed V and J ends, which lost 5 bases and 0 bases, there was a span of 7 bases. CDR3 sequence reads: CASSPEVNTEAFF. CDR3 bases: TGTGCCAGCAGCCCAGAGGTGAACACTGAAGCTTTCTTT.

The chain has TRBV6-6 and TRBJ2-2; 9 nucleotides match TRBD2. Germline V gives CDR1 MNHNY, CDR2 SVGAGI (reference sequence). This CDR3 spans 15 amino acids. V lost 6 bases, J lost 5 bases, and 7 bases stayed unmatched. Here the CDR3 reads CASRDILAGTGELFF. The CDR3 DNA is TGTGCCAGCAGAGATATCCTAGCGGGGACCGGGGAGCTGTTTTTT.

V is TRBV19 and J is TRBJ1-5; D may be TRBD1 (5 bases). Germline lookup yields CDR1 LNHDA and CDR2 SQIVND (reference sequence). V lost 4 bases to trimming and J lost 0 bases, with 13 bases between them. The CDR3 runs 16 residues. CDR3 loop: CASSTSRAASNQPQHF. The CDR3 DNA follows: TGTGCCAGTAGTACCAGCAGGGCCGCTAGCAATCAGCCCCAGCATTTT.

This clone has a single count. V is TRBV28 and J is TRBJ1-1, with D possibly being TRBD1 (5 bases). Germline lookup yields CDR1 MDHEN and CDR2 SYDVKM. There are 11 residues in the CDR3. V lost 7 bases, J lost 7 bases, and 10 bases lay in between. In DNA, the CDR3 is TGTGCCAGCAACAGAAGGGGTGAAGCTTTCTTT. This translates into CASNRRGEAFF.

The genes are TRBV10-2 and TRBJ2-5; no reliable D call. Germline CDR1 and CDR2: WSHSY and SAAADI. The CDR3 runs 11 residues. The V end lost 2 bases, the J end lost 4 bases, and 2 bases lay between the germline ends. CDR3 region: CASSELETQYF. CDR3 nucleotide sequence: TGCGCCAGCAGTGAGCTAGAGACCCAGTACTTC.

The chain uses TRBV13 and TRBJ2-1; no clear D. The CDR3 consists of 14 residues. Germline V gene sequence: CDR1 PRHDT, CDR2 FYEKMQ (reference sequence). The V gene lost 5 bases and the J gene lost 6 bases, with 14 bases spanning the gap. CDR3 DNA sequence: TGTGCCAGCAGCCCTGAGGTGTTGGGCAATGAGCAGTTCTTC. Its protein product is CASSPEVLGNEQFF.

The chain combines TRBV5-1 with TRBJ1-1; 8 bases are a match to TRBD1. The CDR3 runs to 16 residues. The V and J ends lost 4 bases and 4 bases, in that order; junction bases with no gene match: 12. Germline-derived CDR1 and CDR2 are SGHRS and YFSETQ. CDR3 protein: CASSTIPAGTGTEAFF. DNA for the CDR3: TGCGCCAGCAGCACTATCCCCGCAGGGACAGGCACTGAAGCTTTCTTT.

This chain links TRBV5-4 with TRBJ2-3; D unclear. Trimming cost V 4 bases and J 2 bases, with 11 bases left between them. Per the germline V gene, CDR1 is SGHNT and CDR2 is YYREEE (reference sequence). The CDR3 sequence is 14 residues long. DNA for the CDR3: TGTGCCAGCAGCCCGATAGTCCCCACAGATACGCAGTATTTT. Its protein is CASSPIVPTDTQYF.

The chain couples TRBV13 to TRBJ1-4; 8 nucleotides agree with TRBD1. J was trimmed by 7 bases and V by 4 bases; bases with no gene match: 5. Germline V gene data show CDR1 as PRHDT and CDR2 as FYEKMQ (reference sequence). The CDR3 totals 14 residues. The CDR3 bases are TGTGCCAGCAGCTGGACAGGGAGGGGTGAAAAACTGTTTTTT. Its translation: CASSWTGRGEKLFF. The whole variable domain, filled in from reference TRBV13 and TRBJ1-4, reads AAGVIQSPRHLIKEKRETATLKCYPIPRHDTVYWYQQGPGQDPQFLISFYEKMQSDKGSIPDRFSAQQFSDYHSELNMSSLELGDSALYFCASSWTGRGEKLFFGSGTQLSVL.

CDR3 DNA: TGCGCCAGCAGCGACAACCAGGGGGCTCGCGCTGAAGCTTTCTTT. Amino acid sequence: CASSDNQGARAEAFF. The J gene is TRBJ1-1, the V gene TRBV4-1; 8 positions agree with TRBD1. This CDR3 is 15 amino acids long. Germline CDR1 is MGHRA and CDR2 is YSYEKL. The V gene end was trimmed by 5 bases and the J gene end by 6 bases; junction bases not matched to a gene: 11.

This clone was counted between two and nine times. The chain couples TRBV19 to TRBJ1-5; 8 positions agree with TRBD1. The ends lost 7 bases at V and 0 bases at J; junction bases unmatched: 11. The CDR3 runs 17 residues. Germline CDR1 and CDR2: LNHDA and SQIVND (reference sequence). The CDR3 reads CASTGTGRGYSNQPQHF. The CDR3 DNA is TGTGCCAGTACCGGGACAGGAAGGGGTTATAGCAATCAGCCCCAGCATTTT.

The rearrangement links TRBV7-9 to TRBJ1-1; 10 positions agree with TRBD1. The CDR3 has 15 amino acids. V gave up 8 bases and J gave up 4 bases; unmatched junction bases: 10. Germline V gene data show CDR1 as SEHNR and CDR2 as FQNEAQ (reference sequence). Here the CDR3 reads CASGVLTGGLTEAFF. CDR3 nucleotides: TGTGCCAGCGGAGTATTGACAGGGGGCCTCACTGAAGCTTTCTTT.

The chain combines TRBV6-1 with TRBJ1-1, with 7 nucleotides matching TRBD1. The CDR3 has 16 residues. Unmatched junction bases numbered 10, after V lost 0 bases and J lost 6 bases. Germline CDR1 MNHNS, CDR2 SASEGT. In nucleotides, the CDR3 is TGTGCCAGCAGTGAAGCGCCCCCCCAGGGGGGCGCTGAAGCTTTCTTT. It encodes CASSEAPPQGGAEAFF.

The chain couples TRBV19 to TRBJ2-3; 7 positions match TRBD2. With V trimmed by 6 bases and J by 2 bases, 8 bases remained unmatched. The CDR3 runs 15 residues. Germline loops: CDR1 LNHDA, CDR2 SQIVND (reference sequence). CDR3 amino acids: CASRGLAGVTDTQYF. CDR3 DNA sequence: TGTGCCAGTAGAGGTCTCGCGGGGGTCACAGATACGCAGTATTTT.